These 4 T cell receptor beta chains were sequenced from one sample in a study of cytomegalovirus exposure and HLA in healthy donors. Primers: 60 Vbeta forward and 13 Jbeta reverse. Repertoires were generated with immunoSEQ multiplex PCR, while TCRdb's copy carries only in-frame clones and drops some. Among some 170,000 clones listed, over 75% were seen once. Sequencing used PBMCs. These receptors were obtained from a middle-aged man in good health and CMV-seropositive.

The gene calls are TRBV9 and TRBJ2-7; 11 positions agree with TRBD2. Germline CDR1 reads SGDLS; CDR2 reads YYNGEE. V was clipped by 4 bases and J by 7 bases; unmatched bases: 13. This CDR3 comprises 16 residues. CDR3 amino acids: CASSPQPSGRFGEQYF. CDR3 bases: TGTGCCAGCAGCCCCCAACCTAGCGGGAGGTTTGGGGAGCAGTACTTC.

This clone was recorded only once. This chain connects TRBV5-1 to TRBJ2-7; D gene uncertain. Germline V gene data show CDR1 as SGHRS and CDR2 as YFSETQ. The CDR3 is 14 amino acids. V was clipped by 1 base and J by 0 bases, with 8 bases between them. CDR3 residues: CASSLTGASYEQYF. The CDR3 region has the DNA TGCGCCAGCAGCTTGACGGGTGCCTCCTACGAGCAGTACTTC.

This chain links TRBV18 with TRBJ2-7; TRBD1 matches at 7 bases. Germline CDR1 KGHSH, CDR2 LQKENI. The V segment lost 4 bases and the J segment 1 base; nucleotides outside the gene matches: 7. There are 15 residues in the CDR3. The CDR3 region has the DNA TGTGCCAGCTCACGTCGAGAGGGGGCATCCTACGAGCAGTACTTC. Its translation is CASSRREGASYEQYF.

The V call is TRBV11-3, the J call TRBJ2-7; 11 nucleotides align to TRBD2. The CDR3 has 18 amino acids. Trimming at V came to 3 bases and at J to 0 bases, leaving 10 bases not matched to a gene. The V gene's germline CDR1 is SGHNT and CDR2 YENEEA. The CDR3, as DNA: TGTGCCAGCAGCTTCGGGACTAGCGGTCGCAGGAGCTCCTACGAGCAGTACTTC. It is translated as CASSFGTSGRRSSYEQYF.